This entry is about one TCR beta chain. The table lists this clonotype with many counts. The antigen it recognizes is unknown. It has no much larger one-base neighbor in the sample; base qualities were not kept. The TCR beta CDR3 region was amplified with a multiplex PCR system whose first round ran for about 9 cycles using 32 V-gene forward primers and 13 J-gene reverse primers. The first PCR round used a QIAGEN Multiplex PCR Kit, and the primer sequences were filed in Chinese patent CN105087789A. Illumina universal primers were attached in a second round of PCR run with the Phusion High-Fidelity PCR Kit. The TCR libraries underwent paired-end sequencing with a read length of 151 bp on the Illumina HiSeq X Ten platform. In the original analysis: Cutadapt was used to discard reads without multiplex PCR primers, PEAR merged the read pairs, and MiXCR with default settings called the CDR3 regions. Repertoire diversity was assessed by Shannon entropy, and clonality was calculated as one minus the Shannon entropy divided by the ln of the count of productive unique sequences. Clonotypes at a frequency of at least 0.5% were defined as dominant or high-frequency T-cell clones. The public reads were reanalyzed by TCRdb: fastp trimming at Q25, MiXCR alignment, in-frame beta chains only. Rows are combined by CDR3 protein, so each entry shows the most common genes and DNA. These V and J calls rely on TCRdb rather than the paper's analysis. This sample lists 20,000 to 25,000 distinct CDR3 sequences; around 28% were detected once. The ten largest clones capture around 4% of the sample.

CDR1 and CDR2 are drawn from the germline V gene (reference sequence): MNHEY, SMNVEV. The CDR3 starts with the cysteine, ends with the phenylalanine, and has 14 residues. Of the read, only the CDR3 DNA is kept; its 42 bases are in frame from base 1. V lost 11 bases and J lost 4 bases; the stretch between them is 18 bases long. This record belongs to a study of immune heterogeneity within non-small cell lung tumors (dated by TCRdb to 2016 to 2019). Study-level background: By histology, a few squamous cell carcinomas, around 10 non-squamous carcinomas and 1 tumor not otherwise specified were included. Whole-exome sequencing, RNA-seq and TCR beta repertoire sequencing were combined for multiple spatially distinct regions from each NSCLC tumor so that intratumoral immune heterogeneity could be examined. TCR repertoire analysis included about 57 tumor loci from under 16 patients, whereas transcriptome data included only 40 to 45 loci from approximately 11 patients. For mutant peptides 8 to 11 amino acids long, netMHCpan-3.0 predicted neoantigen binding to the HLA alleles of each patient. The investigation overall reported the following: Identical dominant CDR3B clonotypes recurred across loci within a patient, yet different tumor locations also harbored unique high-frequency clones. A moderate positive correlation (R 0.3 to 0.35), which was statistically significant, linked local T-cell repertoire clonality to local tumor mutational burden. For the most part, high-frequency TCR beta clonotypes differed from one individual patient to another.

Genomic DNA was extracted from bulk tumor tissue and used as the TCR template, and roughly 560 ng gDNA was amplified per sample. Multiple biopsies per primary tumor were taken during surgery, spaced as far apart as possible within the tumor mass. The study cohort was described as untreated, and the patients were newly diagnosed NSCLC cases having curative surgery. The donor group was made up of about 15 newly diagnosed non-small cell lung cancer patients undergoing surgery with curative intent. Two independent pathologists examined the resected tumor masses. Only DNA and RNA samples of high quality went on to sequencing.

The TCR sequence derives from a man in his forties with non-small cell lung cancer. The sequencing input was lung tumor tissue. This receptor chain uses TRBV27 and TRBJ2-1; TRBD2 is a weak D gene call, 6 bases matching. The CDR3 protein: CAAKRVGGYNEQFF. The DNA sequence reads TGTGCCGCCAAGCGGGTGGGCGGTTACAATGAGCAGTTCTTC.